This TCR beta chain originates from a study of human T cells and chemical hapten exposure. Findings and limits, study-wide: No shift was seen in TCRs above 1 in 1000 frequency with DPC sensitization.

The table lists this clonotype with many counts. Its antigen is unknown. Germline lookup yields CDR1 SGHDT and CDR2 YYEEEE. This CDR3 spans 15 amino acids. With 0 bases clipped from V and 5 bases from J, the junction kept 3 bases outside the gene matches. In the library, unique molecular identifiers were attached to individual cDNA molecules. In the authors' workflow: Across samples, TCR counts had a median of 95,638 and ranged from about 23,224 to 700,000. TCRdb recomputed calls from the 5' RACE reads with MiXCR, one row per CDR3 protein. The V and J calls, along with clone size, are taken from TCRdb and not from the paper's own processing. This sample has 150,000 or so distinct CDR3 sequences, with around 4% found just once. Extraction yielded total RNA from whole blood (unfractionated).

The rearrangement links TRBV5-6 to TRBJ2-3; the match to TRBD2 covers 10 bases. This receptor was taken from a female donor in good health. The CDR3 sequence: CASSLVASGGDTQYF. The CDR3 DNA reads TGTGCCAGCAGCTTGGTGGCTAGCGGGGGAGATACGCAGTATTTT.